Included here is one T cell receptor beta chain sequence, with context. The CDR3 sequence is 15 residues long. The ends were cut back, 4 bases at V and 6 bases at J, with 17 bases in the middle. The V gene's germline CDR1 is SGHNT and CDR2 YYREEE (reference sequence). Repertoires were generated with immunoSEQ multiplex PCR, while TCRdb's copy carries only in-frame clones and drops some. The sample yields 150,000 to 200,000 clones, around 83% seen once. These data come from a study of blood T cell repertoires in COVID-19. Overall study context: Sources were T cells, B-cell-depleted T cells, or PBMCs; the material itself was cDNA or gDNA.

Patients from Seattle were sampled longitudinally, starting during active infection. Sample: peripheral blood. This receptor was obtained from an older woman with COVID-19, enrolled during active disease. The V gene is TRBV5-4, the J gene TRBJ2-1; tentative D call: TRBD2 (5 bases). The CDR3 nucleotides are TGTGCCAGCAGCCCACGGGCGGTGGGAGTCAATGAGCAGTTCTTC. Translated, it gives CASSPRAVGVNEQFF. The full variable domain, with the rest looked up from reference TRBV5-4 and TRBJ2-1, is ETGVTQSPTHLIKTRGQQVTLRCSSQSGHNTVSWYQQALGQGPQFIFQYYREEENGRGNFPPRFSGLQFPNYSSELNVNALELDDSALYLCASSPRAVGVNEQFFGPGTRLTVL.